Below, 2 T cell receptor beta chains from the same sample are listed, as sequenced in a study of blood T cell repertoires in COVID-19. Method: immunoSEQ multiplex PCR; TCRdb's copy keeps in-frame clones and lacks some. The table shows 150,000 to 200,000 clones, with about 83% occurring only once. The sequenced material came from peripheral blood. These receptors all stem from a woman in her 70s who had recovered from COVID-19.

The J gene is TRBJ2-1, the V gene TRBV7-2; 10 bases are shared with TRBD2. The ends lost 5 bases at V and 5 bases at J; junction bases unmatched: 6. Germline V gene sequence: CDR1 SGHTA, CDR2 FQGNSA. The CDR3 length is 15 residues. The CDR3 region has the DNA TGTGCCAGCAGCCCAAGGACTAGCGGCAACAATGAGCAGTTCTTC. Encoded protein: CASSPRTSGNNEQFF.

CDR3 nucleotides: TGTGCCAGCAGCCAAGTGGGCGGACAGGGGGGCGGGGAGCTGTTTTTT. It encodes CASSQVGGQGGGELFF. The chain links TRBV3-1 (or the pseudogene TRBV3-2) to TRBJ2-2; 10 nucleotides line up with TRBD1. The CDR3 runs to 16 residues. V lost 1 base to trimming and J lost 7 bases; unmatched junction nucleotides: 6. The germline V gene has CDR1 LGHDT and CDR2 YNNKEL (reference sequence).